This T cell receptor beta chain came from a study of PD-L1 blockade in urothelial cancer. Study as a whole: Investigators checked blood 3 weeks (second dose) and 6 weeks after treatment start.

Templates that were synthetic TCR analogs were spiked into each PCR. The table came from immunoSEQ multiplex PCR; TCRdb's copy has only in-frame clones and leaves some out. The data hold about 69,000 clones, with roughly 89% observed a single time. Trimming left V 2 bases short and J 0 bases short, with 15 bases between. The CDR3 is 16 residues long. The V gene's germline CDR1 is SGHTS and CDR2 YDEGEE. About this clone: Its antigen is undetermined.

Peripheral blood mononuclear cells were collected from every patient before and during treatment, yielding between 1 and 8 samples per patient. Notes on the study in general: Durable-benefit patients had greater expansion of tumor-associated blood clones at 3 weeks.

Sequences were derived from PBMCs, sampled around atezolizumab (anti-PD-L1) treatment. The TCR was taken from a man aged 55-75 years with urothelial cancer. The gene calls are TRBV5-8 and TRBJ2-7, with D maybe TRBD1 (6 bases). CDR3 region: CASSFQGPHHSYEQYF. DNA of the CDR3: TGTGCCAGCAGCTTCCAGGGGCCCCACCACTCCTACGAGCAGTACTTC. The complete variable domain, with remaining parts taken from reference TRBV5-8 and TRBJ2-7, reads EAGVTQSPTHLIKTRGQQATLRCSPISGHTSVYWYQQALGLGLQFLLWYDEGEERNRGNFPPRFSGRQFPNYSSELNVNALELEDSALYLCASSFQGPHHSYEQYFGPGTRLTVT.